The sequence of this T cell receptor beta chain was determined in a study of tumor-infiltrating lymphocytes in primary liver carcinoma. Overall study: The cohort included men and women aged 30 to 69 years. The study reported T1-T3 N0M0 tumors spanning 4.2 to 10 cm.

Study outcomes and limitations: Tumor-adjacent and tumor-blood pairs displayed less overlap than did pairs of tumor regions. The 250 largest clones made up significantly more of tumor than blood repertoires (p = 0.039).

Concerning this clonotype itself: The antigen is undetermined. Sequence at one end of the junction differs from germline and may be a read error.

The input was 450 to 550 ng total RNA; TCR beta cDNA was made from it with a constant-region primer. ARM-PCR, slightly modified, supplied the TCR beta libraries through three nested multiplex PCR rounds. Each of the first two PCR rounds ran roughly 9 cycles with TRBV1-TRBV30 forward and C-beta reverse primers. TCRdb called the multiplex PCR reads again in MiXCR, with one record for every CDR3 protein. The sample lists 150,000 to 200,000 distinct CDR3 sequences; 65% were seen once. The V gene's germline CDR1 is SQVTM and CDR2 ANQGSEA. The CDR3 consists of 19 residues. The source of the blood RNA was unsorted whole blood, and germline DNA was extracted as well.

The material sequenced was peripheral blood. The source is a woman aged 60-75 years with primary liver carcinoma and hepatitis B virus infection. The rearrangement joins TRBV29-1 to TRBJ2-3, with 7 bases identical to TRBD2. The CDR3 DNA reads TGCAGCGTTGGCCATGGATACTGGCGGGAGAGATCTAGCACAGATACACAGTATTTT. Its protein is CSVGHGYWRERSSTDTQYF.